The rows below give T cell receptor beta chains drawn from one sample of a study of early T cells in non-severe SARS-CoV-2 infection. MiXCR was run by TCRdb on the 5' RACE reads, yielding one entry per CDR3 protein. In the table there are over 45,000 distinct CDR3 sequences, roughly 10% of which are singletons. The specimen was whole blood. The receptor source for this set is an adult who was a healthcare worker with PCR-confirmed SARS-CoV-2 infection or an uninfected control (not recorded which). CDR3s include the opening cysteine and the closing phenylalanine or tryptophan. Each record gives: clone size, D gene, V gene, J gene, CDR3 DNA, CDR3 protein. The D gene is left open where the match is weak. Expanded clones are given a class, and other clones once, few, many or no size at all.

abundance: few; d_gene: TRBD1; v_gene: TRBV24-1; j_gene: TRBJ2-3; CDR3nt: TGTGCCACCAGTGATTTGGGGGGGACAGGGGATACGCAGTATTTT; CDR3aa: CATSDLGGTGDTQYF
abundance: NA; d_gene: NA; v_gene: TRBV7-3; j_gene: TRBJ2-6; CDR3nt: TGTGCCAGCAGCTCCGCCCTCCCTGGGGCCAACGTCCTGACTTTC; CDR3aa: CASSSALPGANVLTF
abundance: few; d_gene: TRBD1; v_gene: TRBV6-6; j_gene: TRBJ2-1; CDR3nt: TGTGCCAGCAGTCATTCAGGGGGCGCCTACAATGAGCAGTTCTTC; CDR3aa: CASSHSGGAYNEQFF
abundance: many; d_gene: NA; v_gene: TRBV19; j_gene: TRBJ2-1; CDR3nt: TGTGCCAGTAGTACCGTCCCTGGAAGTTACAATGAGCAGTTCTTC; CDR3aa: CASSTVPGSYNEQFF
abundance: many; d_gene: NA; v_gene: TRBV5-1; j_gene: TRBJ2-3; CDR3nt: TGCGCCAGCAGCTTGGCGGGACGGACTAGCACAGATACGCAGTATTTT; CDR3aa: CASSLAGRTSTDTQYF
abundance: few; d_gene: TRBD2; v_gene: TRBV4-2; j_gene: TRBJ2-1; CDR3nt: TGTGCCAGCAGCCCACGGACTAGCGGGGAGTCCAATGAGCAGTTCTTC; CDR3aa: CASSPRTSGESNEQFF
abundance: few; d_gene: NA; v_gene: TRBV5-6; j_gene: TRBJ2-3; CDR3nt: TGTGCCAGCAGCTTGGTACCTACTAGCACAGATACGCAGTATTTT; CDR3aa: CASSLVPTSTDTQYF
abundance: NA; d_gene: TRBD2; v_gene: TRBV7-2; j_gene: TRBJ2-1; CDR3nt: TGTGCCAGCAGCTTCCTAGCGGGAGGGCCTCCCTACAATGAGCAGTTCTTC; CDR3aa: CASSFLAGGPPYNEQFF
abundance: NA; d_gene: NA; v_gene: TRBV5-1; j_gene: TRBJ2-7; CDR3nt: TGCGCCAGCAGCTTGGGCTGGCCGGGGTACGAGCAGTACTTC; CDR3aa: CASSLGWPGYEQYF
abundance: many; d_gene: NA; v_gene: TRBV5-4; j_gene: TRBJ1-1; CDR3nt: TGTGCCAGTTGGGACCGGGCAAACACTGAAGCTTTCTTT; CDR3aa: CASWDRANTEAFF
abundance: many; d_gene: NA; v_gene: TRBV24-1; j_gene: TRBJ2-7; CDR3nt: TGTGCCACCAGCAGCGGGACAGCGAGCGAGCAGTACTTC; CDR3aa: CATSSGTASEQYF
abundance: many; d_gene: NA; v_gene: TRBV29-1; j_gene: TRBJ1-1; CDR3nt: TGCAGCGTTGAAGCCCGGGACCTAAGCGCTGAAGCTTTCTTT; CDR3aa: CSVEARDLSAEAFF
abundance: few; d_gene: TRBD1; v_gene: TRBV2; j_gene: TRBJ2-7; CDR3nt: TGTGCCAGCAGTGAGGGACAGGACTACGAGCAGTACTTC; CDR3aa: CASSEGQDYEQYF
abundance: NA; d_gene: NA; v_gene: TRBV20-1; j_gene: TRBJ2-4; CDR3nt: TGCAGTGCTGCCGAAGACCAAAACATTCAGTACTTC; CDR3aa: CSAAEDQNIQYF
abundance: few; d_gene: NA; v_gene: TRBV7-2; j_gene: TRBJ2-3; CDR3nt: TGTGCCAGCAGCTTAGGAGGACTGGCAGATACGCAGTATTTT; CDR3aa: CASSLGGLADTQYF
abundance: few; d_gene: TRBD2; v_gene: TRBV24-1; j_gene: TRBJ2-2; CDR3nt: TGTGCCACCAGTGACATAGCGGGGCCCGGGGAGCTGTTTTTT; CDR3aa: CATSDIAGPGELFF
abundance: NA; d_gene: NA; v_gene: TRBV28; j_gene: TRBJ1-2; CDR3nt: TGTGCCAGCAGTTTGAGGGAACGCGGCTACACCTTC; CDR3aa: CASSLRERGYTF
abundance: many; d_gene: NA; v_gene: TRBV29-1; j_gene: TRBJ1-2; CDR3nt: TGCAGCGTTGTAGAAGGCTATGGCTACACCTTC; CDR3aa: CSVVEGYGYTF
abundance: few; d_gene: NA; v_gene: TRBV5-1; j_gene: TRBJ2-1; CDR3nt: TGCGCCAGCAGCTTGGAGGTAGCGGATTACAATGAGCAGTTCTTC; CDR3aa: CASSLEVADYNEQFF
abundance: NA; d_gene: NA; v_gene: TRBV10-1; j_gene: TRBJ1-5; CDR3nt: TGCGCCAGCAGTTCATCGGGGAGTCAGCCCCAGCATTTT; CDR3aa: CASSSSGSQPQHF
abundance: NA; d_gene: NA; v_gene: TRBV5-1; j_gene: TRBJ2-3; CDR3nt: TGCGCCAGCAGCAATGAAGATACGCAGTATTTT; CDR3aa: CASSNEDTQYF
abundance: many; d_gene: NA; v_gene: TRBV10-3; j_gene: TRBJ2-1; CDR3nt: TGTGCCATCAGTGATCGCGGAGATCCTAGTGAGCAGTTCTTC; CDR3aa: CAISDRGDPSEQFF
abundance: many; d_gene: NA; v_gene: TRBV29-1; j_gene: TRBJ1-5; CDR3nt: TGCAGCGTGATGAAGGGTCCCAATCAGCCCCAGCATTTT; CDR3aa: CSVMKGPNQPQHF
abundance: NA; d_gene: NA; v_gene: TRBV28; j_gene: TRBJ2-3; CDR3nt: TGTGCCAGCAGTTCTCCCCGGGGGAGATTCCAGTATTTT; CDR3aa: CASSSPRGRFQYF
abundance: many; d_gene: NA; v_gene: TRBV6-2/TRBV6-3; j_gene: TRBJ1-5; CDR3nt: TGTGCCAGCAGTCCTGATGGGAATCAGCCCCAGCATTTT; CDR3aa: CASSPDGNQPQHF
abundance: NA; d_gene: NA; v_gene: TRBV7-2; j_gene: TRBJ2-3; CDR3nt: TGTACCAGCAGCTTACGCCGGGATACGCAGTATTTT; CDR3aa: CTSSLRRDTQYF
abundance: many; d_gene: NA; v_gene: TRBV3-1; j_gene: TRBJ1-4; CDR3nt: TGTGCCAGCAGCCAAGAAATAACGCCCCGGGGCGAACTGTTTTTT; CDR3aa: CASSQEITPRGELFF
abundance: few; d_gene: TRBD1; v_gene: TRBV10-3; j_gene: TRBJ2-3; CDR3nt: TGTGCCATCAGTGAGCAGGGGGACGATACGCAGTATTTT; CDR3aa: CAISEQGDDTQYF
abundance: many; d_gene: TRBD2; v_gene: TRBV5-1; j_gene: TRBJ2-3; CDR3nt: TGCGCCAGCAGCTTAGCGGGAGGGCCCCGCACAGATACGCAGTATTTT; CDR3aa: CASSLAGGPRTDTQYF
abundance: many; d_gene: TRBD2; v_gene: TRBV30; j_gene: TRBJ2-7; CDR3nt: TGTGCCTGGAGTACACGGGGGGGACTAGCGTACGAGCAGTACTTC; CDR3aa: CAWSTRGGLAYEQYF
abundance: many; d_gene: NA; v_gene: TRBV6-1; j_gene: TRBJ2-3; CDR3nt: TGTGCCAGCAGTAACCGGGGGCTGACAGATACGCAGTATTTT; CDR3aa: CASSNRGLTDTQYF
abundance: NA; d_gene: NA; v_gene: TRBV30; j_gene: TRBJ2-1; CDR3nt: TGTGCCTGGAGTGGGGCCGGGAGCAATGAGCAGTTCTTC; CDR3aa: CAWSGAGSNEQFF
abundance: many; d_gene: TRBD2; v_gene: TRBV18; j_gene: TRBJ2-1; CDR3nt: TGTGCCAGCTCACCCAGGGGAGCGGGAGCAGGCGATGAGCAGTTCTTC; CDR3aa: CASSPRGAGAGDEQFF
abundance: NA; d_gene: NA; v_gene: TRBV9; j_gene: TRBJ2-6; CDR3nt: TGTGCCAGCAGCGGAGGCGTAGGCTCTGGGGCCAACGTCCTGACTTTC; CDR3aa: CASSGGVGSGANVLTF
abundance: many; d_gene: TRBD2; v_gene: TRBV9; j_gene: TRBJ2-7; CDR3nt: TGTGCCAGCAGCGTAACTAGCGGGAAGGTGGAGCAGTACTTC; CDR3aa: CASSVTSGKVEQYF
abundance: NA; d_gene: NA; v_gene: TRBV12-3/TRBV12-4; j_gene: TRBJ1-5; CDR3nt: TGTGCCAGCAGTCCATACTCCAGGGGAGCGGATCAGCCCCAGCATTTT; CDR3aa: CASSPYSRGADQPQHF
abundance: many; d_gene: NA; v_gene: TRBV5-1; j_gene: TRBJ2-2; CDR3nt: TGCGCCAGCAGCCCCACCACCTCAACCGGGGAGCTGTTTTTT; CDR3aa: CASSPTTSTGELFF
abundance: many; d_gene: TRBD1; v_gene: TRBV29-1; j_gene: TRBJ1-1; CDR3nt: TGCAGCGTTAAGGGGGCCGCTGAAGCTTTCTTT; CDR3aa: CSVKGAAEAFF
abundance: many; d_gene: NA; v_gene: TRBV3-2; j_gene: TRBJ2-7; CDR3nt: TGTGCCAGCAGCCCCGCCCTGACAGCTACCTACGAGCAGTACTTC; CDR3aa: CASSPALTATYEQYF
abundance: many; d_gene: NA; v_gene: TRBV29-1; j_gene: TRBJ2-7; CDR3nt: TGCAGCGTTGGACGGCAAACCTACGAGCAGTACTTC; CDR3aa: CSVGRQTYEQYF
abundance: NA; d_gene: TRBD1; v_gene: TRBV6-5; j_gene: TRBJ2-3; CDR3nt: TGTGCCAGCAGTTACGACAGGGCCAGCACAGATACGCAGTATTTT; CDR3aa: CASSYDRASTDTQYF
abundance: many; d_gene: TRBD1; v_gene: TRBV5-1; j_gene: TRBJ2-7; CDR3nt: TGCGCCAGCAGACGGGACAGCTACGAGCAGTACTTC; CDR3aa: CASRRDSYEQYF
abundance: NA; d_gene: TRBD2; v_gene: TRBV20-1; j_gene: TRBJ2-5; CDR3nt: TGCAGTGCTAGAGTGTTCGGCGGGAGTGGAGAGACCCAGTACTTC; CDR3aa: CSARVFGGSGETQYF
abundance: many; d_gene: TRBD1; v_gene: TRBV20-1; j_gene: TRBJ2-7; CDR3nt: TGCAGTTCCGGACAGGCTGGGTCCTACGAGCAGTACTTC; CDR3aa: CSSGQAGSYEQYF
abundance: NA; d_gene: NA; v_gene: TRBV11-2; j_gene: TRBJ2-7; CDR3nt: TGTGCCAGCAGCCCACTGGCGGGGAACTCCTACGAGCAGTACTTC; CDR3aa: CASSPLAGNSYEQYF
abundance: many; d_gene: TRBD1; v_gene: TRBV6-2/TRBV6-3; j_gene: TRBJ2-7; CDR3nt: TGTGCCAGCAGTCCCAGGGGGCTCGAAGGCCGCTACGAGCAGTACTTC; CDR3aa: CASSPRGLEGRYEQYF
abundance: NA; d_gene: TRBD1; v_gene: TRBV10-3; j_gene: TRBJ1-4; CDR3nt: TGTGCCATCAGTGAAAAACAGACAGGGGTGGTGAAAAAACTGTTTTTT; CDR3aa: CAISEKQTGVVKKLFF
abundance: many; d_gene: TRBD1; v_gene: TRBV18; j_gene: TRBJ1-1; CDR3nt: TGTGCCAGCTCACCTCTCGCGGGACAGCAGAACACTGAAGCTTTCTTT; CDR3aa: CASSPLAGQQNTEAFF
abundance: few; d_gene: NA; v_gene: TRBV3-1; j_gene: TRBJ1-2; CDR3nt: TGTGCCAGCAGCCAAGAAAACTATGGCTACACCTTC; CDR3aa: CASSQENYGYTF
abundance: NA; d_gene: NA; v_gene: TRBV9; j_gene: TRBJ2-7; CDR3nt: TGTGCCAGCAGCGTCTGGCCAGCGGCAAGCTCCTACGAGCAGTACTTC; CDR3aa: CASSVWPAASSYEQYF
abundance: many; d_gene: NA; v_gene: TRBV12-3/TRBV12-4; j_gene: TRBJ1-6; CDR3nt: TGTGCCAGCAGTTCACAGGGTTTGGGGAATTCACCCCTCCACTTT; CDR3aa: CASSSQGLGNSPLHF
abundance: few; d_gene: NA; v_gene: TRBV7-9; j_gene: TRBJ1-3; CDR3nt: TGTGCCAGCAGCGCGTTGGTCGCTGGAAACACCATATATTTT; CDR3aa: CASSALVAGNTIYF
abundance: many; d_gene: NA; v_gene: TRBV29-1; j_gene: TRBJ1-1; CDR3nt: TGCAGCGTCGGACACGACTGGAACACTGAAGCTTTCTTT; CDR3aa: CSVGHDWNTEAFF
abundance: few; d_gene: NA; v_gene: TRBV11-2; j_gene: TRBJ1-1; CDR3nt: TGTGCCAGCAGAGCCTTAAGAGGGGCGAACACTGAAGCTTTCTTT; CDR3aa: CASRALRGANTEAFF
abundance: few; d_gene: TRBD2; v_gene: TRBV12-3/TRBV12-4; j_gene: TRBJ2-5; CDR3nt: TGTGCCAGCAGTCTCGAATCTAGCGGGGATGGAGCAGAGACCCAGTACTTC; CDR3aa: CASSLESSGDGAETQYF